These 24 T cell receptor beta chains were sequenced from one sample in a study of T cells in women clearing cervical HPV infection (dated by TCRdb to the late 2010s). Libraries were built with the immunoSEQ multiplex PCR assay. TCRdb retrieved this table from immuneACCESS and kept in-frame rearrangements only. Not all clones are present; in checked studies, unresolved V genes account for under half, and no reason is known for the remainder. The table for this sample lists about 48,000 clones. The biggest ten clones account for under 2% of the sample. Sequences were obtained from blood buffy coat. These receptors all come from a woman between 18 and 75 years old with a cervical HPV16 infection that either progressed to CIN3+ or cleared (not recorded which).

In the case of this clone: The read stops 3 residues short of the end of the CDR3; the missing end is completed from the germline J gene. The chain recombines TRBV12-3 or TRBV12-4 with TRBJ1-2; 7 nucleotides align to TRBD1. The CDR3 runs 15 residues. This chain's CDR3 is CASSPRTGASLGYTF. The covered CDR3 bases are TGTGCCAGCAGTCCGAGAACAGGGGCCTCTCTGGGC.

Turning to this clone: The read ends 3 residues before the CDR3 terminus; that terminus is restored from the germline J gene. The chain employs TRBV11-3 and TRBJ2-1; TRBD2 matches 13 bases. Germline V CDR1 and CDR2: SGHNT, YENEEA. V gave up 1 base and J gave up 6 bases; unmatched junction bases: 0. The CDR3 consists of 15 residues. CDR3 amino acids: CASSLGTSGSNEQFF. The CDR3 DNA, read in part, is TGTGCCAGCAGCTTAGGGACTAGCGGGAGCAATGAG.

In the case of this clone: The read gets to within 3 residues of the CDR3 end, and the germline J gene fills in the rest. The chain employs TRBV5-1 and TRBJ1-1, with no clear D. The CDR3 is made up of 14 amino acids. Trimming left V 1 base short and J 1 base short, with 8 bases between. Looked up from germline, CDR1 is SGHRS and CDR2 is YFSETQ. The CDR3 reads CASSLQARNTEAFF. CDR3 DNA, as far as it was read: TGCGCCAGCAGCTTGCAGGCCAGGAACACTGAA. Variable domain in full (rest from reference TRBV5-1 and TRBJ1-1): KAGVTQTPRYLIKTRGQQVTLSCSPISGHRSVSWYQQTPGQGLQFLFEYFSETQRNKGNFPGRFSGRQFSNSRSEMNVSTLELGDSALYLCASSLQARNTEAFFGQGTRLTVV.

In the case of this clone: The CDR3 end is not reached by the read, which stops 3 residues before it; the germline J gene fills it in. The chain carries TRBV7-6 and TRBJ2-6; TRBD2 agrees at 7 bases. V lost 3 bases to trimming and J lost 0 bases; unmatched junction nucleotides: 5. The germline V gene has CDR1 SGHVS and CDR2 FNYEAQ. The CDR3 runs 17 residues. The CDR3 sequence is CASSFVSGSSGANVLTF. CDR3 DNA (partial): TGTGCCAGCAGCTTTGTTAGCGGGTCCTCTGGGGCCAACGTC.

With regard to this clone: The read ends 3 residues shy of where the CDR3 ends; the end is completed using the germline J gene. The rearrangement uses TRBV20-1 and TRBJ2-5; 8 bases are a match to TRBD2. This CDR3 region has 15 residues. Germline V gene sequence: CDR1 DFQATT, CDR2 SNEGSKA (reference sequence). Unmatched junction bases numbered 10, after V lost 3 bases and J lost 4 bases. This chain's CDR3 is CSASSPGGRGETQYF. The CDR3 DNA, read in part, is TGCAGTGCTAGTTCCCCGGGGGGGCGCGGAGAGACC.

Comments on this clone: The read finishes 3 residues shy of the CDR3 end, and the germline J gene is used to complete it. V gene TRBV29-1 combines with J gene TRBJ2-7; D possibly corresponds to TRBD1 (5 bases). The ends were cut back, 5 bases at V and 4 bases at J, with 9 bases in the middle. The CDR3 extends over 11 amino acids. Germline V CDR1 and CDR2: SQVTM, ANQGSEA. The CDR3 reads CSVHQGYEQYF. Incomplete CDR3 DNA: TGCAGCGTTCACCAGGGATACGAG.

Worth noting for this clone: Sequencing ends 3 residues short of the CDR3 end; the germline J gene provides the rest. V and J are TRBV19 and TRBJ2-7; 7 positions agree with TRBD1. The V segment lost 3 bases and the J segment 3 bases; nucleotides outside the gene matches: 5. The CDR3 runs to 14 residues. Germline V CDR1 and CDR2: LNHDA, SQIVND (reference sequence). The CDR3 bases that were read are TGTGCCAGTAGTATCGGGACAGTAAGCTACGAG. Its protein is CASSIGTVSYE. The whole CDR3 sequence is CASSIGTVSYEQYF.

A remark on this clone: The DNA ends 3 residues before the CDR3 does, and the rest of the CDR3 is filled in from the germline J gene. V usage is TRBV5-1 and J usage is TRBJ2-5; D remains ambiguous. This CDR3 spans 14 amino acids. V lost 4 bases and J lost 1, with 11 bases in between. CDR1 SGHRS and CDR2 YFSETQ come from the germline V gene. Partial CDR3 DNA: TGCGCCAGCAGCCGACCAGGTCCCCAAGAGACC. Protein sequence: CASSRPGPQET. The complete CDR3 protein is CASSRPGPQETQYF.

Of note for this clone: The sequence runs out 3 residues before the end of the CDR3; the remainder is reconstructed from the germline J gene. This chain links TRBV20-1 with TRBJ1-4; 7 nucleotides align to TRBD1. J was trimmed by 7 bases and V by 8 bases; bases with no gene match: 10. Germline assignment: CDR1 DFQATT and CDR2 SNEGSKA (reference sequence). The CDR3 is 13 residues long. CDR3 DNA (partial): TGCAGTACGCCAGGGGGGTCCTTTGAAAAA. This gives the protein CSTPGGSFEK. The CDR3, in full, reads CSTPGGSFEKLFF.

Notes on this clone: Coverage ceases 3 residues before the CDR3 finishes, and the germline J gene fills in the end. The genes are TRBV5-4 and TRBJ1-2, with 8 bases fitting TRBD1. CDR1 is SGHNT, CDR2 YYREEE, per germline (reference sequence). The CDR3 is made up of 12 amino acids. This CDR3 reads CASSIDRGGYTF. The DNA read from the CDR3 is TGTGCCAGCAGCATCGACAGGGGCGGC.

CDR3 bases read: TGTGCCAGCTCACCAAAGCCAAGGGGTCTGGGGGAGACC. Translating gives CASSPKPRGLGET. The complete CDR3 protein is CASSPKPRGLGETQYF. V usage is TRBV18 and J usage is TRBJ2-5; D may be TRBD1 (5 bases). The DNA ends 3 residues before the CDR3 does, and the rest of the CDR3 is filled in from the germline J gene. The germline V and J ends were trimmed by 2 bases and 5 bases, with 18 bases remaining between them. The germline gives CDR1 KGHSH, CDR2 LQKENI. The CDR3 length is 16 residues.

Details on this clone: The DNA ends 3 residues before the CDR3 does, and the rest of the CDR3 is filled in from the germline J gene. J is TRBJ2-5 and V is TRBV12-3 or TRBV12-4; D perhaps matches TRBD2 (6 bases). V lost 5 bases and J 5 bases, leaving 9 bases between the germline ends. The CDR3 sequence is 12 residues long. The part of the CDR3 DNA that was read is TGTGCCAGCAGTCCGGGGGATGAGACC. It translates to CASSPGDET. The CDR3 in its entirety is CASSPGDETQYF.

A remark on this clone: The read falls 3 residues short of the CDR3 end, and the missing part is taken from the germline J gene. The gene calls are TRBV15 and TRBJ2-5; D might be TRBD2 (5 bases). The V gene's germline CDR1 is LNHNV and CDR2 YYDKDF (reference sequence). The CDR3 runs to 14 residues. The V end lost 5 bases, the J end lost 2 bases, and 12 bases lay between the germline ends. CDR3 amino acids: CATSRGVSQETQYF. The DNA read from the CDR3 is TGTGCCACCAGCCGGGGAGTGTCGCAAGAGACC.

Points on this clone: The CDR3 end falls 3 residues outside the read, so it is completed with the germline J gene. The chain couples TRBV7-2 to TRBJ1-5; no reliable D call. CDR1 and CDR2 (germline): SGHTA, FQGNSA. The CDR3 has 14 amino acids. Trimming removed 4 bases at V and 1 base at J, with 8 bases between. This CDR3 is CASSSLGSNQPQHF. CDR3 DNA, as far as it was read: TGTGCCAGCAGCTCGTTAGGGAGCAATCAGCCC. Variable domain in full (rest from reference TRBV7-2 and TRBJ1-5): GAGVSQSPSNKVTEKGKDVELRCDPISGHTALYWYRQSLGQGLEFLIYFQGNSAPDKSGLPSDRFSAERTGGSVSTLTIQRTQQEDSAVYLCASSSLGSNQPQHFGDGTRLSIL.

The CDR3 bases that were read are TGCAGCGTAGTACAGCTCACCGGCGAG. Translation gives CSVVQLTGE. The whole CDR3 protein reads CSVVQLTGEQYF. The chain is built from TRBV29-1 and TRBJ2-7, with D hard to call. The CDR3 end lies 3 residues beyond the end of the read and is filled in from the germline J gene. Germline V lookup: CDR1 SQVTM, CDR2 ANQGSEA. The CDR3 contains 12 residues. V was cut by 6 bases and J by 6 bases, with 15 bases left in between.

The CDR3 here is CASRAGGYFKTSYEQYF. The covered CDR3 bases are TGTGCCAGCAGGGCAGGGGGATATTTCAAAACGTCCTACGAG. The chain uses TRBV28 and TRBJ2-7; 7 bases fit TRBD1. The read terminates 3 residues ahead of where the CDR3 ends, so the germline J gene completes it. After removal of 6 bases from V and 1 base from J, the junction contained 15 bases not matched to a gene. In germline, CDR1 is MDHEN, CDR2 SYDVKM. The CDR3 covers 17 residues.

As for this clone: The CDR3 goes on 3 residues after the read ends, and that part is filled in from the germline J gene. The chain uses TRBV29-1 and TRBJ2-7, with unresolved D. The CDR3 contains 12 residues. V gave up 2 bases and J gave up 6 bases, with 11 bases separating them. Looked up from germline, CDR1 is SQVTM and CDR2 is ANQGSEA. This CDR3 reads CSVERATSEQYF. The covered CDR3 bases are TGCAGCGTTGAAAGGGCCACCAGCGAG.

Regarding this clone: Coverage ceases 3 residues before the CDR3 finishes, and the germline J gene fills in the end. The chain has TRBV6-2 or TRBV6-3 and TRBJ2-3; TRBD2 agrees at 13 bases. The CDR3 loop spans 14 amino acids. V trimming: 10 bases; J trimming: 1 base; junction bases outside the gene matches: 2. CDR1 MNHEY and CDR2 SVGEGT come from the germline V gene. The CDR3 sequence is CATTSGGRTDTQYF. CDR3 DNA (partial): TGTGCCACGACTAGCGGGGGGCGCACAGATACG.

In regard to this clone: The CDR3 goes on 3 residues after the read ends, and that part is filled in from the germline J gene. This chain uses TRBV5-1 with TRBJ2-3, with 7 bases fitting TRBD2. The CDR3 contains 14 residues. V was pared by 4 bases and J by 4 bases, with 6 bases of the junction left unmatched. CDR1 is SGHRS, CDR2 YFSETQ, per germline. The CDR3 here is CASSPLALPDTQYF. CDR3 bases read: TGCGCCAGCAGCCCACTAGCGCTCCCAGATACG.

To note about this clone: The sequenced fragment ends 3 residues before the CDR3 boundary, so the rest is inferred from the germline J gene. The V and J genes are TRBV6-2 or TRBV6-3 and TRBJ2-3; weak D call: TRBD2 (6 bases). The V gene's germline CDR1 is MNHEY and CDR2 SVGEGT. V gave up 2 bases and J gave up 0 bases, with 12 bases separating them. This CDR3 region has 16 residues. CDR3 DNA (partial): TGTGCCAGCAGTTACGGGCGGGGCCTTAGCACAGATACG. Its protein product is CASSYGRGLSTDT. From start to end, the CDR3 is CASSYGRGLSTDTQYF.

Comment on this clone: The sequence runs out 3 residues before the end of the CDR3; the remainder is reconstructed from the germline J gene. The genes are TRBV12-3 or TRBV12-4 and TRBJ1-2, with TRBD1 identical over 8 bases. After removal of 3 bases from V and 7 bases from J, the junction contained 7 bases not matched to a gene. The CDR3 has 14 residues. CDR3 region: CASSLWTGTFGYTF. The sequenced CDR3 bases are TGTGCCAGCAGTTTGTGGACAGGGACATTTGGC.

Notes on this clone: The DNA ends 3 residues before the CDR3 does, and the rest of the CDR3 is filled in from the germline J gene. The chain couples TRBV2 to TRBJ1-1, with 7 bases lining up with TRBD1. The germline CDR1 and CDR2 sequences are SNHLY and FYNNEI. J was trimmed by 1 base and V by 4 bases; bases with no gene match: 6. The CDR3 spans 15 residues. CDR3 residues: CASSGGGTRNTEAFF. The covered CDR3 bases are TGTGCCAGCAGTGGAGGGGGCACGAGGAACACTGAA.

About this clone: The CDR3 is cut off 3 residues early in the read; its end comes from the germline J gene. The V and J genes are TRBV4-2 and TRBJ2-5; 12 bases match TRBD2. The CDR3 is 17 amino acids. CDR1 is LGHNA, CDR2 YNFKEQ, per germline. J was trimmed by 1 base and V by 0 bases; bases with no gene match: 3. CDR3 DNA, as far as it was read: TGTGCCAGCAGCCAAGAACTAGCGGGGGGTCCCCAAGAGACC. Amino acids: CASSQELAGGPQET. The CDR3 in its entirety is CASSQELAGGPQETQYF.

A note on this clone: The sequence runs out 3 residues before the end of the CDR3; the remainder is reconstructed from the germline J gene. This chain links TRBV5-1 with TRBJ1-1; D perhaps matches TRBD1 (5 bases). Looked up from germline, CDR1 is SGHRS and CDR2 is YFSETQ. The CDR3 has 17 amino acids. V lost 0 bases, J lost 6 bases, and 21 bases lay in between. CDR3 DNA (partial): TGCGCCAGCAGCTTGGAGGGGAACGTCCTGCGTTTAGCTGAA. Translation gives CASSLEGNVLRLAE. In full, the CDR3 is CASSLEGNVLRLAEAFF. Variable domain in full (rest from reference TRBV5-1 and TRBJ1-1): KAGVTQTPRYLIKTRGQQVTLSCSPISGHRSVSWYQQTPGQGLQFLFEYFSETQRNKGNFPGRFSGRQFSNSRSEMNVSTLELGDSALYLCASSLEGNVLRLAEAFFGQGTRLTVV.